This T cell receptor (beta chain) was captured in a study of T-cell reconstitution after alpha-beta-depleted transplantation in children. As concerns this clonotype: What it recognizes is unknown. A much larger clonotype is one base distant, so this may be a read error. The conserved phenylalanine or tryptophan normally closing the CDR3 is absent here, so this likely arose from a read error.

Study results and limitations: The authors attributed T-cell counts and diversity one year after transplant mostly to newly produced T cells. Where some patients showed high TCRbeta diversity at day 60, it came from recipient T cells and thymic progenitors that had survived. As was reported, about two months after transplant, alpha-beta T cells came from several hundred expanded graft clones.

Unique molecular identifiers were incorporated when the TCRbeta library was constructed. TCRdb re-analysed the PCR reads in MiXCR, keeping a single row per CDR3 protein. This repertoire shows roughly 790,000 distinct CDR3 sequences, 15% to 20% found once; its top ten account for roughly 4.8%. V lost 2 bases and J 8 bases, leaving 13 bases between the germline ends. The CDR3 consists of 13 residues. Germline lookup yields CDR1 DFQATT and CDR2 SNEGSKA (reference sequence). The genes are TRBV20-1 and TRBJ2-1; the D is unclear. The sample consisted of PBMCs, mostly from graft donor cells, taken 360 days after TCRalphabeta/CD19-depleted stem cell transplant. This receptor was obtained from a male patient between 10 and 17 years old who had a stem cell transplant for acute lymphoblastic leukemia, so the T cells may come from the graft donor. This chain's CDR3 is CSARPSTLDEQFC. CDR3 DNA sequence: TGCAGTGCTAGACCCTCGACCCTGGATGAGCAGTTCTGC.